One and the same sample provided the 28 T cell receptor beta chains below, sequenced in a study of vaccination effects on CD4 cells after COVID-19. Data came from immunoSEQ multiplex PCR; TCRdb stores just in-frame clones and leaves some out. The table has 60,000 to 80,000 clones, 74% seen once. These receptors have no known antigen. CD4+ T cells were isolated after 10 days of culture. Either the mRNA-1273 or the BNT162b2 vaccine was given to participants as two doses. Sequenced here: CD4+ T cells from PBMCs cultured without peptide, sampled after COVID-19 vaccination. Every receptor here comes from a human donor who received a COVID-19 vaccine.

This chain joins TRBV9 and TRBJ1-2; D gene unclear. This CDR3 has 15 amino acids. CDR1 is SGDLS and CDR2 is YYNGEE in the germline V gene. V shed 4 bases and J shed 0 bases, with 13 bases lying between them. The CDR3 is CASSPRHQANYGYTF. Here the CDR3 DNA reads TGTGCCAGCAGCCCGAGGCACCAAGCTAACTATGGCTACACCTTC.

This chain joins TRBV6-2 or TRBV6-3 and TRBJ2-3, with D possibly being TRBD2 (6 bases). V dropped 0 bases and J dropped 3 bases, with 7 bases sitting between them. This CDR3 region has 14 residues. Germline V lookup: CDR1 MNHEY, CDR2 SVGEGT. The CDR3 loop reads CASSYSAGTDTQYF. The CDR3 nucleotides are TGTGCCAGCAGTTACTCGGCGGGGACAGATACGCAGTATTTT.

The chain is built from TRBV2 and TRBJ2-3; D may match TRBD1 or TRBD2 (5 bases each). Trimming removed 2 bases at V and 3 bases at J, with 12 bases between. Germline V lookup: CDR1 SNHLY, CDR2 FYNNEI. There are 15 residues in the CDR3. The CDR3 region has the DNA TGTGCCAGCAGTGAACGGGACCTGCGGACAGATACGCAGTATTTT. This sequence encodes CASSERDLRTDTQYF.

V and J are TRBV5-1 and TRBJ1-2, with TRBD1 identical over 7 bases. In germline, CDR1 is SGHRS, CDR2 YFSETQ. J lost 2 bases, V lost 0 bases, and 1 base had no gene match. This CDR3 spans 14 amino acids. CDR3 in DNA: TGCGCCAGCAGCTTGGAGGGGGCCAACTATGGCTACACCTTC. It translates to CASSLEGANYGYTF.

V gene TRBV3-1 (or the pseudogene TRBV3-2) combines with J gene TRBJ1-2, with a possible D match to TRBD1 (5 bases). The CDR3 is made up of 12 amino acids. Germline V lookup: CDR1 LGHDT, CDR2 YNNKEL (reference sequence). Trimming pared 2 bases from V and 6 bases from J, leaving 7 bases between. The CDR3 coding sequence is TGTGCCAGCAGCCAACTAGGGGATGGCTACACCTTC. This encodes CASSQLGDGYTF.

The chain combines TRBV18 with TRBJ1-3; a possible D gene is TRBD1 (6 bases). The CDR3 consists of 16 residues. V lost 3 bases, J lost 0 bases, and 12 bases lay in between. The V gene's germline CDR1 is KGHSH and CDR2 LQKENI. The CDR3 DNA reads as TGTGCCAGCTCACCCGGGGGACATAGCTCTGGAAACACCATATATTTT. It is translated as CASSPGGHSSGNTIYF.

The V call is TRBV5-4, the J call TRBJ2-3; 10 positions match TRBD1. The CDR3 consists of 15 residues. CDR1 is SGHNT, CDR2 YYREEE, per germline (reference sequence). The junction had 5 bases not matched to a gene; V was cut back by 4 bases and J by 3 bases. The CDR3 DNA sequence: TGTGCCAGCAGCCCGACAGGGGGCCGGACAGATACGCAGTATTTT. It encodes CASSPTGGRTDTQYF.

The chain carries TRBV5-6 and TRBJ2-5, with D unresolved. Trimming pared 0 bases from V and 5 bases from J, leaving 11 bases between. This CDR3 is built from 14 residues. Per germline, CDR1 SGHDT and CDR2 YYEEEE. CDR3 DNA: TGTGCCAGCAGCTTGGGATCGGGCATGGAGACCCAGTACTTC. It encodes CASSLGSGMETQYF.

The chain employs TRBV19 and TRBJ2-4; D might be TRBD1 (5 bases). Germline V gene data show CDR1 as LNHDA and CDR2 as SQIVND (reference sequence). The CDR3 consists of 13 residues. Deletions cut 7 bases from V and 6 bases from J, with 13 bases between. This chain's CDR3 is CASTSDRGNIQYF. The CDR3, as DNA: TGTGCCAGTACCTCCGATAGGGGAAACATTCAGTACTTC.

This clone has just a few counts. This chain uses TRBV2 with TRBJ1-3; D possibly corresponds to TRBD1 (6 bases). Germline V gene data show CDR1 as SNHLY and CDR2 as FYNNEI. V gave up 6 bases and J gave up 0 bases, with 12 bases separating them. CDR3 length: 15 residues. The CDR3 DNA reads TGTGCCAGCAGGCCCGACAGGCACTCTGGAAACACCATATATTTT. It encodes CASRPDRHSGNTIYF.

This chain links TRBV13 with TRBJ1-6; 8 bases are shared with TRBD1. V lost 4 bases, J lost 4 bases, and 6 bases stayed unmatched. CDR3 length: 16 amino acids. Germline V gene lookup returns CDR1 PRHDT and CDR2 FYEKMQ (reference sequence). CDR3 region: CASSSYRDRYNSPLHF. CDR3 sequence (DNA): TGTGCCAGCAGCTCTTACCGGGACAGGTATAATTCACCCCTCCACTTT.

As DNA, the CDR3 is TGTGCCAGCAGTGGGGACAGGTACCAAGAGACCCAGTACTTC. Amino acid sequence: CASSGDRYQETQYF. The rearrangement links TRBV2 to TRBJ2-5; 8 nucleotides line up with TRBD1. CDR3 length: 14 residues. Losses at the gene ends were 4 bases for V and 0 bases for J; bases not matched to a gene: 1. Per the germline V gene, CDR1 is SNHLY and CDR2 is FYNNEI.

The chain carries TRBV7-9 and TRBJ2-3; D is possibly TRBD2 (7 bases). Germline loops: CDR1 SEHNR, CDR2 FQNEAQ (reference sequence). This CDR3 contains 16 residues. Trimming took off 7 bases at V and 0 bases at J, with 17 bases between the two ends. CDR3 in amino acids: CASTRRRGASTDTQYF. The CDR3 DNA reads as TGTGCCAGCACGCGCCGCCGGGGGGCAAGCACAGATACGCAGTATTTT.

V usage is TRBV28 and J usage is TRBJ2-2; D not resolved. The V gene lost 7 bases and the J gene lost 3 bases, with 6 bases spanning the gap. The CDR3 is made up of 12 amino acids. CDR1 MDHEN and CDR2 SYDVKM come from the germline V gene. The CDR3 here is CASKKDTGELFF. In nucleotides, the CDR3 is TGTGCCAGCAAAAAAGACACCGGGGAGCTGTTTTTT.

With respect to this clone: The sample carries other DNA sequences with the same CDR3. The chain joins TRBV4-3 to TRBJ1-2; the D is unclear. The CDR3 contains 14 residues. CDR1 is LGHNA and CDR2 is YSLEER in the germline V gene. With 0 bases removed from V and 5 bases from J, the gap between germline ends came to 10 bases. In DNA, the CDR3 is TGCGCCAGCAGCCAAGATCGTTCAGCATATGGCTACACCTTC. Its translation: CASSQDRSAYGYTF.

This sequence joins TRBV5-1 and TRBJ2-5; 7 nucleotides match TRBD1. Germline lookup yields CDR1 SGHRS and CDR2 YFSETQ. With V trimmed by 4 bases and J by 5 bases, 11 bases remained unmatched. The CDR3 is made up of 15 amino acids. CDR3: CASSLGTAQVETQYF. In DNA, the CDR3 is TGCGCCAGCAGCCTGGGGACAGCTCAGGTGGAGACCCAGTACTTC.

The CDR3 protein is CASSVLRRSGANVLTF. As DNA, the CDR3 is TGTGCCAGCAGTGTACTCAGGCGCTCTGGGGCCAACGTCCTGACTTTC. The chain combines TRBV2 with TRBJ2-6; the D is unclear. Per the germline V gene, CDR1 is SNHLY and CDR2 is FYNNEI. The CDR3 is made up of 16 amino acids. The ends were cut back, 4 bases at V and 0 bases at J, with 10 bases in the middle.

This clone showed up just once. The genes are TRBV30 and TRBJ1-5, with D possibly matching TRBD1 (5 bases). The ends were cut back, 1 base at V and 5 bases at J, with 9 bases in the middle. The CDR3 has 13 amino acids. The germline gives CDR1 GTSNPN, CDR2 SVGIG (reference sequence). For the CDR3, the DNA is TGTGCCTGGAGTGGGGGAGGGGATCAGCCCCAGCATTTT. Protein: CAWSGGGDQPQHF.

The rearrangement joins TRBV19 to TRBJ1-1; tentative D call: TRBD1 (6 bases). The ends were cut back, 3 bases at V and 5 bases at J, with 13 bases in the middle. CDR3 length: 14 amino acids. Germline V gives CDR1 LNHDA, CDR2 SQIVND (reference sequence). The CDR3 nucleotides are TGTGCCAGTAGTATTAGGACAGAGCGGACTGAAGCTTTCTTT. This encodes CASSIRTERTEAFF.

This chain joins TRBV19 and TRBJ1-4; the D is unclear. From germline, CDR1 is LNHDA and CDR2 SQIVND (reference sequence). Deletions cut 3 bases from V and 5 bases from J, with 10 bases between. The CDR3 extends over 14 amino acids. The DNA for the CDR3 is TGTGCCAGTAGTATTGCACAGCCGAATGAAAAACTGTTTTTT. It specifies CASSIAQPNEKLFF.

V and J are TRBV6-5 and TRBJ1-4; D uncertain. Trimming took 1 base from V and 4 from J, leaving 10 bases between them. The CDR3 loop spans 15 amino acids. Germline-derived CDR1 and CDR2 are MNHEY and SVGAGI. The CDR3 region is CASSYWAGVNEKLFF. In nucleotides, the CDR3 is TGTGCCAGCAGTTACTGGGCAGGCGTTAATGAAAAACTGTTTTTT.

The CDR3: CASGLVRGTWENIQYF. The CDR3 bases are TGTGCTAGTGGTTTGGTACGTGGGACTTGGGAAAACATTCAGTACTTC. J is TRBJ2-4 and V is TRBV12-5; TRBD2 might be the D (6 bases). V was shortened by 0 bases and J by 5 bases, with 14 bases between the two germline ends. The CDR3 is 16 residues long. Germline values: CDR1 LGHNT, CDR2 FRNRAP. The complete variable domain, with remaining parts taken from reference TRBV12-5 and TRBJ2-4, reads DARVTQTPRHKVTEMGQEVTMRCQPILGHNTVFWYRQTMMQGLELLAYFRNRAPLDDSGMPKDRFSAEMPDATLATLKIQPSEPRDSAVYFCASGLVRGTWENIQYFGAGTRLSVL.

This CDR3 reads CAWSETTPPFGGSPLHF. The CDR3 nucleotides are TGTGCCTGGAGTGAAACGACACCACCGTTCGGTGGTTCACCCCTCCACTTT. This chain connects TRBV30 to TRBJ1-6; D remains ambiguous. With 1 base removed from V and 9 bases from J, the gap between germline ends came to 22 bases. The CDR3 loop spans 17 amino acids. CDR1 GTSNPN and CDR2 SVGIG come from the germline V gene (reference sequence).

V usage is TRBV4-2 and J usage is TRBJ2-5; possibly TRBD1 or TRBD2 for D (7 bases each). CDR1 LGHNA and CDR2 YNFKEQ come from the germline V gene. Trimming left V 3 bases short and J 5 bases short, with 13 bases between. The CDR3 covers 14 residues. CDR3 region: CASSQARGGETQYF. In DNA form, the CDR3 reads TGTGCCAGCAGCCAGGCCAGGGGGGGGGAGACCCAGTACTTC.

The chain employs TRBV28 and TRBJ1-2, with TRBD1 matching 8 bases. V dropped 2 bases and J dropped 8; count of bases not matched to a gene: 4. Germline CDR1 reads MDHEN; CDR2 reads SYDVKM. The CDR3 is 13 residues long. The CDR3 here is CASSLGRDRGYTF. The DNA of the CDR3 is TGTGCCAGCAGTTTAGGAAGGGACAGGGGCTACACCTTC.

This chain joins TRBV28 and TRBJ2-2, with TRBD2 as a possible D gene (7 bases). V lost 6 bases and J 4 bases, leaving 18 bases between the germline ends. The germline gives CDR1 MDHEN, CDR2 SYDVKM. This CDR3 has 16 amino acids. The CDR3 sequence: CASRAAGARGTGELFF. The CDR3 bases are TGTGCCAGCAGGGCCGCGGGGGCGCGAGGCACCGGGGAGCTGTTTTTT.

This sequence joins TRBV7-8 and TRBJ2-7, with D tentatively TRBD1 (5 bases). Per germline, CDR1 SGHVS and CDR2 FQNEAQ. With 3 bases removed from V and 1 base from J, the gap between germline ends came to 10 bases. The length of the CDR3 is 14 residues. CDR3 loop: CASSLAGMSYEQYV. For the CDR3, the DNA is TGTGCCAGCAGCTTGGCAGGGATGTCCTACGAGCAGTACGTC.

This clone was recorded a few times. CDR3 protein: CASSPREGLDYGYTF. CDR3 bases: TGTGCCAGCTCACCAAGAGAGGGTTTGGACTATGGCTACACCTTC. The chain combines TRBV18 with TRBJ1-2; D is unresolved. Trimming took 2 bases from V and 3 from J, leaving 13 bases between them. Germline assignment: CDR1 KGHSH and CDR2 LQKENI. The CDR3 spans 15 residues.